The 14 T cell receptor beta chains below all came from one sample that was sequenced in a study of blood T cell repertoires in COVID-19. Some clones are missing from TCRdb's copy, which holds only in-frame ones; the method was immunoSEQ multiplex PCR. The sample has 250,000 or so clones, around 86% seen once; the top ten hold about 3%. Sample: peripheral blood. The receptors were gathered from a woman aged 30 to 39 with active or convalescent COVID-19.

This chain links TRBV12-5 with TRBJ2-1; 12 bases fit TRBD2. The V gene's germline CDR1 is LGHNT and CDR2 FRNRAP. The CDR3 has 19 residues. Trimming removed 6 bases from V and 0 bases from J; junction bases left unmatched: 12. The CDR3 DNA reads as TGTGCTAGTGGCCGCCCTCCTAGCGGGGGGGGTTGCTCCTACAATGAGCAGTTCTTC. Its translation is CASGRPPSGGGCSYNEQFF.

The chain recombines TRBV24-1 with TRBJ2-1, with D possibly TRBD1 on 6 matching bases. This CDR3 spans 15 amino acids. V was trimmed by 3 bases and J by 3 bases, leaving 11 bases between them. CDR1 KGHDR and CDR2 SFDVKD come from the germline V gene. CDR3 amino acids: CATSDTGQNYNEQFF. The CDR3 DNA is TGTGCCACCAGTGATACAGGACAGAACTACAATGAGCAGTTCTTC.

The chain links TRBV30 to TRBJ1-1; no firm D call. Between the trimmed V and J ends, which lost 3 bases and 1 base, there was a span of 12 bases. The CDR3 has 14 amino acids. Germline CDR1 reads GTSNPN; CDR2 reads SVGIG (reference sequence). CDR3 nucleotides: TGTGCCTGGAGCGTCCAGGAAGAGAACACTGAAGCTTTCTTT. This gives the protein CAWSVQEENTEAFF.

This rearrangement joins TRBV5-4 to TRBJ2-2; 9 bases fit TRBD1. V lost 3 bases, J lost 6 bases, and 3 bases stayed unmatched. The CDR3 covers 14 residues. Germline V lookup: CDR1 SGHNT, CDR2 YYREEE (reference sequence). The CDR3 region is CASSSNRGPGELFF. CDR3 coding DNA: TGTGCCAGCAGCTCCAACAGGGGGCCCGGGGAGCTGTTTTTT.

The chain links TRBV3-1 (or the pseudogene TRBV3-2) to TRBJ2-7; D not resolved. The CDR3 has 13 residues. Germline V gene data show CDR1 as LGHDT and CDR2 as YNNKEL (reference sequence). V lost 4 bases and J lost 2, with 9 bases in between. The CDR3 is CASSPLATYEQYF. CDR3 in DNA: TGTGCCAGCAGCCCCCTTGCGACCTACGAGCAGTACTTC.

The rearrangement links TRBV3-1 (or the pseudogene TRBV3-2) to TRBJ2-5, with 10 bases lining up with TRBD2. Trimming took 4 bases from V and 4 from J; bases not matched to a gene: 12. CDR3 length equals 17 residues. Germline loops: CDR1 LGHDT, CDR2 YNNKEL (reference sequence). The CDR3 DNA reads as TGTGCCAGCAGCCCCCAGCGGGGGGGTGGATGGAGAGAGACCCAGTACTTC. As protein: CASSPQRGGGWRETQYF.

For the CDR3, the DNA is TGTGCCAGCATCCCCGTGGTCGGTTCGAACACTGAAGCTTTCTTT. Residues: CASIPVVGSNTEAFF. The genes are TRBV7-8 and TRBJ1-1; D is uncertain. This CDR3 spans 15 amino acids. V lost 7 bases to trimming and J lost 1 base, with 16 bases between them. Germline-derived CDR1 and CDR2 are SGHVS and FQNEAQ.

This clone has more than one count but fewer than ten. This chain links TRBV5-1 with TRBJ2-7, with TRBD2 matching over 8 bases. Germline CDR1 is SGHRS and CDR2 is YFSETQ. The ends lost 1 base at V and 7 bases at J; junction bases unmatched: 4. This CDR3 has 13 amino acids. The CDR3 sequence: CASSLKGTREQYF. CDR3 coding DNA: TGCGCCAGCAGCTTGAAAGGGACTAGGGAGCAGTACTTC.

V is TRBV19 and J is TRBJ1-2, with 9 bases fitting TRBD1. The CDR3 runs to 14 residues. The ends lost 6 bases at V and 7 bases at J; junction bases unmatched: 9. Per germline, CDR1 LNHDA and CDR2 SQIVND (reference sequence). The CDR3 sequence: CASSSTGGAVGYTF. The CDR3 DNA is TGTGCCAGTAGCAGTACAGGGGGCGCGGTTGGCTACACCTTC.

The chain recombines TRBV30 with TRBJ1-1, with a tentative D call TRBD1 (5 bases). The CDR3 loop spans 14 amino acids. Per the germline V gene, CDR1 is GTSNPN and CDR2 is SVGIG (reference sequence). V shed 0 bases and J shed 7 bases, with 15 bases lying between them. CDR3 sequence: CAWSVRYPTDEAFF. The CDR3, as DNA: TGTGCCTGGAGTGTAAGATACCCGACAGATGAAGCTTTCTTT.

This clone was seen just once. This chain joins TRBV23-1 and TRBJ1-2; no reliable D call. TRBV23-1 is an ORF; its function is uncertain. Trimming stripped 4 bases from V and 1 base from J, with 7 bases between. The CDR3 extends over 13 amino acids. The CDR3 protein is CASSLVSNYGYTF. The CDR3 nucleotides read TGCGCCAGCAGTCTTGTCAGTAACTATGGCTACACCTTC.

This clone was counted once. The gene calls are TRBV25-1 and TRBJ1-1; D possibly corresponds to TRBD1 (6 bases). Trimming took off 6 bases at V and 6 bases at J, with 20 bases between the two ends. Looked up from germline, CDR1 is MGHDK and CDR2 is SYGVNS. The CDR3 has 15 amino acids. The CDR3 reads CASSANRVKYAEAFF. CDR3 in DNA: TGTGCCAGCAGCGCAAACAGGGTGAAATATGCTGAAGCTTTCTTT.

The V and J genes are TRBV19 and TRBJ1-3; 7 bases are shared with TRBD1. CDR3 length: 17 residues. Germline trimming cut 4 bases from V and 0 bases from J; bases unmatched to any gene: 9. Per the germline V gene, CDR1 is LNHDA and CDR2 is SQIVND (reference sequence). The CDR3 protein is CASSRIGGQSSGNTIYF. CDR3 sequence (DNA): TGTGCCAGTAGTAGAATTGGGGGACAGAGCTCTGGAAACACCATATATTTT.

This clone occurred once. The gene calls are TRBV9 and TRBJ1-6; D possibly corresponds to TRBD1 (5 bases). Germline V gene data show CDR1 as SGDLS and CDR2 as YYNGEE. V lost 4 bases to trimming and J lost 8 bases, with 10 bases between them. The CDR3 runs 13 residues. CDR3 nucleotides: TGTGCCAGCAGCCTCCGGGGGGATTCACCCCTCCACTTT. This gives the protein CASSLRGDSPLHF.